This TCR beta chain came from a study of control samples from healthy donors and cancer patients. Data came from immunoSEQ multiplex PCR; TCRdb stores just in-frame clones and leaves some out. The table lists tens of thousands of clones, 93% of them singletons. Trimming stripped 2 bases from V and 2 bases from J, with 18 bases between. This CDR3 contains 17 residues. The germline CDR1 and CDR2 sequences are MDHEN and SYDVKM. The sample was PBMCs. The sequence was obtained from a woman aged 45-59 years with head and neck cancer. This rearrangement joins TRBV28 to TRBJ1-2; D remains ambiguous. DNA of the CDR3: TGTGCCAGCAGTTTAAGGAACAAAGGCAATATAAACTATGGCTACACCTTC. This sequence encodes CASSLRNKGNINYGYTF.